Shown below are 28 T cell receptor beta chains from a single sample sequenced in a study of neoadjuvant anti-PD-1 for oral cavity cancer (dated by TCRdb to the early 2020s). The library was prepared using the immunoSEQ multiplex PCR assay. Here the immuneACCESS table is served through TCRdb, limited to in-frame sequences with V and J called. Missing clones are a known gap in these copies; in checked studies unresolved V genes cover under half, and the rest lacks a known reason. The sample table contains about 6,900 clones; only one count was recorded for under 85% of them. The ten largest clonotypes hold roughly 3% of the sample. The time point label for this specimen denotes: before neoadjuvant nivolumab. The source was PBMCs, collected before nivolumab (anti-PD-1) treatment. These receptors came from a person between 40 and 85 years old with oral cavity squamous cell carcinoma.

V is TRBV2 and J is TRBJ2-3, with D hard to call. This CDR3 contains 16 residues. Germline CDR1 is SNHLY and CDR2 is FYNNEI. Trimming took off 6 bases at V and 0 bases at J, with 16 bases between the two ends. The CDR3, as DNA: TGTGCCAGCAGCCTTTTTAACGGTAGCAGCACAGATACGCAGTATTTT. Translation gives CASSLFNGSSTDTQYF.

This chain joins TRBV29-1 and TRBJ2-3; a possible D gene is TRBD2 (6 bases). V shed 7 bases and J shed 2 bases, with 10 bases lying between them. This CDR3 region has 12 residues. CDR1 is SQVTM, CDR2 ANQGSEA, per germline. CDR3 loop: CSGRENTDTQYF. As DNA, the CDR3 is TGCAGCGGGAGGGAGAACACAGATACGCAGTATTTT.

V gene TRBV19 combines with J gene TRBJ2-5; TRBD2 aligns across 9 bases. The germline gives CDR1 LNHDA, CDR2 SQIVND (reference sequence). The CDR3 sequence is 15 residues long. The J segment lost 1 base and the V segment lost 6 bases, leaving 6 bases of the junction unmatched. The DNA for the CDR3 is TGTGCCAGTAGGGTAGCGGGGGCGTCCCAAGAGACCCAGTACTTC. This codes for CASRVAGASQETQYF.

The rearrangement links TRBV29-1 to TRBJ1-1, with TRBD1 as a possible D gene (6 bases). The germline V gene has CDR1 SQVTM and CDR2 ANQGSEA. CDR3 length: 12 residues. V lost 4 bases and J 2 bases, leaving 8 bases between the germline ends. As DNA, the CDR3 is TGCAGCGTTGGGACAGTCAACACTGAAGCTTTCTTT. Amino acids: CSVGTVNTEAFF.

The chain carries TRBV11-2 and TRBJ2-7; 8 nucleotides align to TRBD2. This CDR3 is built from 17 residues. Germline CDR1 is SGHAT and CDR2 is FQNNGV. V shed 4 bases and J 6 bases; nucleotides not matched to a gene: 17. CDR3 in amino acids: CASSSSYGGGSLVEQYF. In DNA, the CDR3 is TGTGCCAGCAGCTCTAGTTACGGCGGGGGGTCCCTTGTCGAGCAGTACTTC.

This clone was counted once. The DNA for the CDR3 is TGCGCCAGCAGCTTGCCCACTCCTGGGGCCAACGTCCTGACTTTC. It specifies CASSLPTPGANVLTF. The chain recombines TRBV5-1 with TRBJ2-6; D gene unclear. The CDR3 consists of 15 residues. CDR1 and CDR2 (germline): SGHRS, YFSETQ. V was cut by 1 base and J by 2 bases, with 7 bases left in between.

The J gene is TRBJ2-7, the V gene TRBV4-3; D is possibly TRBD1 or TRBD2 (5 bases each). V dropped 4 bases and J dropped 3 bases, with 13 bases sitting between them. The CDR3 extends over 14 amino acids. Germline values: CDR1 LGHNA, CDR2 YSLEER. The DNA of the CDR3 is TGCGCCAGCAGCCGGGGCCCGGGGAACTACGAGCAGTACTTC. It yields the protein CASSRGPGNYEQYF.

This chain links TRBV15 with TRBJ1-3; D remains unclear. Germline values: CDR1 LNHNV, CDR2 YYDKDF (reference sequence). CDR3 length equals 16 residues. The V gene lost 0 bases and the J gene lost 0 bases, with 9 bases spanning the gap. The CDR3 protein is CATSRDGGYSGNTIYF. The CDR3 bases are TGTGCCACCAGCAGAGATGGCGGCTACTCTGGAAACACCATATATTTT.

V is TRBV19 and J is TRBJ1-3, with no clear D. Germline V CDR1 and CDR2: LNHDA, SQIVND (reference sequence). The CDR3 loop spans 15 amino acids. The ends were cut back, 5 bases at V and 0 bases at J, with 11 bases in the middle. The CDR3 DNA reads TGTGCCAGTAGTCCAAGGACGGGCTCTGGAAACACCATATATTTT. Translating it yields CASSPRTGSGNTIYF.

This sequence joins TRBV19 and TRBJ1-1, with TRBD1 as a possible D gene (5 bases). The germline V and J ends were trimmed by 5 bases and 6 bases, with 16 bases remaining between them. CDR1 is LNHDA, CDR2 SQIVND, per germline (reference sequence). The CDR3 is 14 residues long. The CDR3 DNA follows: TGTGCCAGTAGTCCCCTGACAGACTCTTCTGAAGCTTTCTTT. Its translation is CASSPLTDSSEAFF.

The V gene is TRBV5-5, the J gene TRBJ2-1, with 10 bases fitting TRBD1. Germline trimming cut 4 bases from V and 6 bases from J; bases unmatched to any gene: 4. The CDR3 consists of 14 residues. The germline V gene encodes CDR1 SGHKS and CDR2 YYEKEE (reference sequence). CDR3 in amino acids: CASSTRTGGNEQFF. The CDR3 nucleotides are TGTGCCAGCAGCACGCGGACAGGGGGCAATGAGCAGTTCTTC.

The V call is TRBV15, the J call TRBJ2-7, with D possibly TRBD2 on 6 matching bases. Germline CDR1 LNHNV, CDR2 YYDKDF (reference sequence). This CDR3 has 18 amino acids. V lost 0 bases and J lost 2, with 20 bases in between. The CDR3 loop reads CATSRERIEGLTTYEQYF. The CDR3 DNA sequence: TGTGCCACCAGCAGAGAACGAATAGAGGGACTCACAACCTACGAGCAGTACTTC.

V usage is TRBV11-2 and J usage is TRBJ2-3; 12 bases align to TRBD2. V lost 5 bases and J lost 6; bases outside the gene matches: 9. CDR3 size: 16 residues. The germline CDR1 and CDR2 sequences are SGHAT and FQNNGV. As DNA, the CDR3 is TGTGCCAGCAGCCTGACTAGCGGGGGTTTTATGGATACGCAGTATTTT. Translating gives CASSLTSGGFMDTQYF.

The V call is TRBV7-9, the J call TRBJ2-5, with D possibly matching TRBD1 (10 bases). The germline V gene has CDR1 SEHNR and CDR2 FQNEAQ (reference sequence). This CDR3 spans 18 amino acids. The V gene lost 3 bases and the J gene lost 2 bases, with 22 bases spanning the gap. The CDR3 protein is CASSFGQGVSGGQETQYF. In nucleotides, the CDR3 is TGTGCCAGCAGCTTCGGACAGGGGGTTAGCGGGGGTCAAGAGACCCAGTACTTC.

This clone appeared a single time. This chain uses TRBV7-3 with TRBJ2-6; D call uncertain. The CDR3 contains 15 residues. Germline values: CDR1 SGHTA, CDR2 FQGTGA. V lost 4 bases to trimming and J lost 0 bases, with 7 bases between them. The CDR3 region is CASSSDISGANVLTF. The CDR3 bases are TGTGCCAGCAGCTCCGACATCTCTGGGGCCAACGTCCTGACTTTC.

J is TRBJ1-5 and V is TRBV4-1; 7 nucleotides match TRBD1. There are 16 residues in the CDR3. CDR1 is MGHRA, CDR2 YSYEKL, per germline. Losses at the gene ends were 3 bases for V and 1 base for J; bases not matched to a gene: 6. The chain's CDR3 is CASSQETGVSNQPQHF. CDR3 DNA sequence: TGCGCCAGCAGCCAGGAAACAGGGGTAAGCAATCAGCCCCAGCATTTT.

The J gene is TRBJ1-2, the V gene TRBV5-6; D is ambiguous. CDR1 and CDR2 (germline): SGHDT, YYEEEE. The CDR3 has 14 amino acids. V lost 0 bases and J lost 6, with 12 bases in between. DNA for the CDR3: TGTGCCAGCAGCTTGGGACCCGGGGAGGATGGCTACACCTTC. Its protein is CASSLGPGEDGYTF. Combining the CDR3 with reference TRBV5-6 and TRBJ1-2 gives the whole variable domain DAGVTQSPTHLIKTRGQQVTLRCSPKSGHDTVSWYQQALGQGPQFIFQYYEEEERQRGNFPDRFSGHQFPNYSSELNVNALLLGDSALYLCASSLGPGEDGYTFGSGTRLTVV.

Here the CDR3 DNA reads TGTGCCAGCAGCCGGGACAGGGGACCTCAAGAGACCCAGTACTTC. The encoded protein is CASSRDRGPQETQYF. This chain joins TRBV11-3 and TRBJ2-5, with 10 bases that match TRBD1. CDR3 length equals 15 residues. The ends lost 5 bases at V and 2 bases at J; junction bases unmatched: 5. Germline loops: CDR1 SGHNT, CDR2 YENEEA.

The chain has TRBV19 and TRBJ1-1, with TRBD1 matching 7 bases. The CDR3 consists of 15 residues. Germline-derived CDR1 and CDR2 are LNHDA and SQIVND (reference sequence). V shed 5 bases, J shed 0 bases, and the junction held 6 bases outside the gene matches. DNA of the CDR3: TGTGCCAGTAGTTTGCAGGGGGGTGTGAACACTGAAGCTTTCTTT. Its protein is CASSLQGGVNTEAFF.

The chain's CDR3 is CASSFLGQGPFEQYF. In DNA form, the CDR3 reads TGCGCCAGCAGCTTTCTGGGACAGGGGCCTTTCGAGCAGTACTTC. The chain is built from TRBV5-1 and TRBJ2-7; 10 bases agree with TRBD1. The CDR3 consists of 15 residues. Per germline, CDR1 SGHRS and CDR2 YFSETQ. Unmatched junction bases numbered 8, after V lost 2 bases and J lost 6 bases.

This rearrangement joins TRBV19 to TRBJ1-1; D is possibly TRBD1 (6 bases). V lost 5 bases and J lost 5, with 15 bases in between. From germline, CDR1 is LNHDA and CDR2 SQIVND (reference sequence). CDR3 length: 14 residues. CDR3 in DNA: TGTGCCAGTAGTGTCACAGGGTTGGGGACTGAAGCTTTCTTT. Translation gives CASSVTGLGTEAFF.

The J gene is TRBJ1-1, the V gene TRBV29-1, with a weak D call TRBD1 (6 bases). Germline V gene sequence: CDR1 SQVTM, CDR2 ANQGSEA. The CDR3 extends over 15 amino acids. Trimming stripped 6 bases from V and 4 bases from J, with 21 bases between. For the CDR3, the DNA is TGCAGCGTGCCCCGGTCGGGGGGCCCCGGCACTGAAGCTTTCTTT. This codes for CSVPRSGGPGTEAFF.

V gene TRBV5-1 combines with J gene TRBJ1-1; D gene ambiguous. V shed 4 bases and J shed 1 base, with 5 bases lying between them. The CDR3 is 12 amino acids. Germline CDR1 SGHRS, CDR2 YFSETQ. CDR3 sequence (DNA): TGCGCCAGCAGCCGGCGGAACACTGAAGCTTTCTTT. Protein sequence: CASSRRNTEAFF.

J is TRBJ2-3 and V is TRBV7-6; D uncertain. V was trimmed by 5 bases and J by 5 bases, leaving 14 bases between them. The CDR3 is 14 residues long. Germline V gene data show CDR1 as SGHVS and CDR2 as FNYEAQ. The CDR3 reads CASSRKARGDTQYF. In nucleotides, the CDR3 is TGTGCCAGCAGCAGAAAGGCCCGCGGAGATACGCAGTATTTT.

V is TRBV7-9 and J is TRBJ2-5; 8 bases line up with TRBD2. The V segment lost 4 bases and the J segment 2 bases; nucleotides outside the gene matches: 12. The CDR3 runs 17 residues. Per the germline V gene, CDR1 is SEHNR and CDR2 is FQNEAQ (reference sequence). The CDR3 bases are TGTGCCAGCAGCTCTCAGAGAGGGACTAGGGATCAAGAGACCCAGTACTTC. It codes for CASSSQRGTRDQETQYF. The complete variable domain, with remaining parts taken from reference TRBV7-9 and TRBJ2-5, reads DTGVSQNPRHKITKRGQNVTFRCDPISEHNRLYWYRQTLGQGPEFLTYFQNEAQLEKSRLLSDRFSAERPKGSFSTLEIQRTEQGDSAMYLCASSSQRGTRDQETQYFGPGTRLLVL.

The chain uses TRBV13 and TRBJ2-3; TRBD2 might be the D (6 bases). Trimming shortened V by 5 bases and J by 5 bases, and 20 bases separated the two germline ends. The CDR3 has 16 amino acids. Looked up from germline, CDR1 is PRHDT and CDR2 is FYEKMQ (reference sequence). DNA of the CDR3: TGTGCCAGCAGCACCCCCCGGGACTTTCCGAGAGATACGCAGTATTTT. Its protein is CASSTPRDFPRDTQYF.

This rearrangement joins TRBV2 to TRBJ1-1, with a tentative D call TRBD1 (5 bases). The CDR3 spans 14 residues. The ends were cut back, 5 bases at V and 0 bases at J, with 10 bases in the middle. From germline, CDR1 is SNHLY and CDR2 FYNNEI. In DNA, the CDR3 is TGTGCCAGCAGTTGGGGACTGATGAACACTGAAGCTTTCTTT. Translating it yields CASSWGLMNTEAFF.

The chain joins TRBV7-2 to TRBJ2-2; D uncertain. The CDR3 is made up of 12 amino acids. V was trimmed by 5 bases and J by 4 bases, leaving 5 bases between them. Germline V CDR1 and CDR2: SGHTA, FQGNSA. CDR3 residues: CASSPSTGELFF. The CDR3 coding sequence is TGTGCCAGCAGCCCGTCCACCGGGGAGCTGTTTTTT.